This record looks at one T cell receptor (beta chain) sequence and its context. This CDR3 spans 14 amino acids. The germline gives CDR1 SQVTM, CDR2 ANQGSEA. V lost 4 bases to trimming and J lost 5 bases, with 17 bases between them. These data come from a study of blood T cells in healthy people across ages. Using a J-beta primer mix together with a sample-barcoded 5' primer, a second PCR was run for about 6 to 12 cycles. A single record per CDR3 protein comes from TCRdb applying MiXCR to the 5' RACE reads. Of around 1,000,000 distinct CDR3 sequences in the sample, less than 25% were seen once. This same sample was also taken into another study, of T cells of mothers and their children.

What was sequenced was blood. The clonotype originates from a girl aged 2 to 9 in good health. V gene TRBV29-1 combines with J gene TRBJ2-5; no reliable D call. The CDR3: CSVAAKLKWETQYF. As DNA, the CDR3 is TGCAGCGTTGCCGCGAAGCTCAAGTGGGAGACCCAGTACTTC.